This TCR beta chain originates from a study of Graves' ophthalmopathy and Graves' hyperthyroidism. Trimming cost V 4 bases and J 5 bases; bases outside gene matches: 8. This CDR3 is built from 14 residues. The sequenced template was RNA, covering the TCR beta CDR3 region. Investigators did first-round RT-PCR with HTBI primers, then second-round multiplex PCR. From the multiplex PCR reads, TCRdb called clonotypes with MiXCR, one entry per CDR3 protein. The data contain over 500,000 distinct CDR3 sequences, about 20% of them singletons. This clonotype was found many times. V is TRBV12-3 or TRBV12-4 and J is TRBJ2-7, with 7 nucleotides matching TRBD1. The receptor was isolated from a woman aged 18 to 35 with stable Graves' hyperthyroidism. Some clones in this sample may be carry-over from other donors' samples. The material sequenced was peripheral blood. The DNA of the CDR3 is TGTGCCAGCAGTTCCGGAGGACAGGCTAACGAGCAGTACTTC. As protein: CASSSGGQANEQYF.